The clone carrying this T cell receptor (beta chain) was recorded only once. This specimen belongs to a study of beta chain features in type 1 diabetes. The entirety of the isolated RNA underwent reverse transcription, so expressed TCRB transcripts were sequenced. Profiled with immunoSEQ multiplex PCR; TCRdb holds only in-frame clones, not every one. The table includes 140,000 or so clones, around a tenth detected once. Trimming removed 0 bases from V and 4 bases from J; junction bases left unmatched: 6. The germline V gene has CDR1 GTSNPN and CDR2 SVGIG (reference sequence). This CDR3 is built from 14 residues.

Sequences were obtained from central memory CD4+ T cells from blood. This receptor was obtained from a man aged 18-30 years in good health. The chain combines TRBV30 with TRBJ2-7; TRBD1 matches at 7 bases. The CDR3 DNA sequence: TGTGCCTGGAGTGTGAAAGGGGGCGGGTACGAGCAGTACTTC. Translating gives CAWSVKGGGYEQYF.